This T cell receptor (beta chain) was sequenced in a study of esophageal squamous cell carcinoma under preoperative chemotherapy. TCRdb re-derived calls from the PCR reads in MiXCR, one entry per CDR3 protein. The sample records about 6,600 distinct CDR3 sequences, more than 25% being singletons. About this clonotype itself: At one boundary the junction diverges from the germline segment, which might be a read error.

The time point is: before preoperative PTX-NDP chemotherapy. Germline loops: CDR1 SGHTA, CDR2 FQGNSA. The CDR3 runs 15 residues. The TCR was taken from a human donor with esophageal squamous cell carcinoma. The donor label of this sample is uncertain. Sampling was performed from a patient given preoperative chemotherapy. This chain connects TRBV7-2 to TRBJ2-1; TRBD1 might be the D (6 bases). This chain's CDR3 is CASSLNGQNNSPLHF. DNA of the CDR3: TGTGCCAGCAGCTTAAACGGACAGAATAATTCACCCCTCCACTTC.